This entry features one TCR beta chain sequence. This entry is derived from a study of PD-1 blockade in mismatch repair-deficient tumors. Study information: Enrolled about 2013-2017, patients had progressing, pretreated mismatch repair-deficient cancers of around twelve types.

The repertoire was sequenced with immunoSEQ multiplex PCR; TCRdb's copy has only in-frame clones and lacks some. This table has 50,000 to 75,000 clones, more than 70% appearing once. Mismatch repair deficiency was confirmed in all patients, by PCR or immunohistochemistry. The clonotype was recovered from an adult with mismatch repair-deficient cancer. The sample here was peripheral blood, taken 52 weeks after starting pembrolizumab.

CDR3 in amino acids: CASSRGRVGAPGYEQFF. CDR3 nucleotide sequence: TGTGCCAGCAGCAGGGGGAGAGTCGGAGCGCCAGGCTATGAGCAGTTCTTC. The chain recombines TRBV7-8 with TRBJ2-1; TRBD1 might be the D (6 bases). The CDR3 runs 17 residues. Trimming cost V 5 bases and J 8 bases, with 25 bases left between them. Germline-derived CDR1 and CDR2 are SGHVS and FQNEAQ.